This T cell receptor (beta chain) comes out of a study of CD8+CD57+ T cells in acquired aplastic anemia. Study results and limitations: Around 29 CD8+ CDR3 sequences were shared between patients and controls.

Regarding this clonotype: Its specificity is not known.

Individuals selected for sequencing had exhibited CD8+CD57+ cell expansion on flow cytometry. Severe acquired aplastic anemia was present in all patients. Patients were treatment-naive when blood was sampled. The study profiled TCR beta VDJ and CDR3 using genomic DNA as template. TCRdb recomputed calls from the reads with MiXCR, one row per CDR3 protein. Among 150,000 to 200,000 distinct CDR3 sequences listed, roughly 50% were seen once. Germline assignment: CDR1 SGDLS and CDR2 YYNGEE. The CDR3 totals 17 residues. Trimming removed 0 bases from V and 1 base from J; junction bases left unmatched: 4. The chain joins TRBV9 to TRBJ2-6, with 7 bases that match TRBD1. Sequenced input: sorted CD4+, CD8+, or CD8+CD57+ T cells (not recorded which) from PBMCs. This TCR came from a human donor with aplastic anemia. CDR3 loop: CASSVALQGSGANVLTF. CDR3 nucleotide sequence: TGTGCCAGCAGCGTAGCTCTACAGGGGTCTGGGGCCAACGTCCTGACTTTC.